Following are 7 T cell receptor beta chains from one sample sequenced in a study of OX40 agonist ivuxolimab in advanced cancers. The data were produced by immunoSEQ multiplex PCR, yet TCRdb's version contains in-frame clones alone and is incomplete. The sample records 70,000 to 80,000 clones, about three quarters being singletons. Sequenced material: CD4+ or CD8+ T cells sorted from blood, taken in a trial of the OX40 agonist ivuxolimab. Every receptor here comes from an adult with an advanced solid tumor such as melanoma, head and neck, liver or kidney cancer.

In DNA, the CDR3 is TGTGCCAGCAGTCCCCGGGGGAGGAACACCGGGGAGCTGTTTTTT. Translated, it gives CASSPRGRNTGELFF. The chain couples TRBV6-1 to TRBJ2-2; D may be TRBD2 (6 bases). CDR3 length: 15 amino acids. V dropped 5 bases and J dropped 1 base, with 11 bases sitting between them. Germline loops: CDR1 MNHNS, CDR2 SASEGT.

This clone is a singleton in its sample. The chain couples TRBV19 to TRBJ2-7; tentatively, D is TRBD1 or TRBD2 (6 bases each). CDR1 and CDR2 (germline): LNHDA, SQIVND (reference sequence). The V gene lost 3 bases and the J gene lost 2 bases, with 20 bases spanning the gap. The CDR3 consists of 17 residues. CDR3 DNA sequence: TGTGCCAGTAGTATGGATTATGGGGGCGGGGCAACCTACGAGCAGTACTTC. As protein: CASSMDYGGGATYEQYF.

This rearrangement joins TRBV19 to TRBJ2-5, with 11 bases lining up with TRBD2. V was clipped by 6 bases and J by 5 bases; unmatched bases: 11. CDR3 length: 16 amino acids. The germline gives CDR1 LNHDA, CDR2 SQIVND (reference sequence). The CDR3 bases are TGTGCCAGTAGCCATCGGGCTAGCGGGAGGACGGAGACCCAGTACTTC. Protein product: CASSHRASGRTETQYF.

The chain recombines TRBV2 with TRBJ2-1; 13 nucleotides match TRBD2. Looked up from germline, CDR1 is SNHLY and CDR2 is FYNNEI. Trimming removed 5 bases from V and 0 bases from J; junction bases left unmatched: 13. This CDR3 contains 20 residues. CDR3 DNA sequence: TGTGCCAGCAGTCGCCTGGGACTAGCGGGGCAGCTCGGCTCCTACAATGAGCAGTTCTTC. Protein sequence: CASSRLGLAGQLGSYNEQFF.

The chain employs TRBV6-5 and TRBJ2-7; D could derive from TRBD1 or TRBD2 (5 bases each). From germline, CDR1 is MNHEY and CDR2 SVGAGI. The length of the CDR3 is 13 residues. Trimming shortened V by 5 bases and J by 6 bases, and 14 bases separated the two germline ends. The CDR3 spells CASSQGPDSEQYF. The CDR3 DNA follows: TGTGCCAGCAGTCAGGGACCGGATTCCGAGCAGTACTTC.

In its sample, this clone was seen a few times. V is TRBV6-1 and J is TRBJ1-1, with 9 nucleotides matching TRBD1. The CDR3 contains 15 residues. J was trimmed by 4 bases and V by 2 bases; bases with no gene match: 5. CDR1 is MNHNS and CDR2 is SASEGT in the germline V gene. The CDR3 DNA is TGTGCCAGCAGTGAACACAGGGGGCTCGGCACTGAAGCTTTCTTT. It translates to CASSEHRGLGTEAFF.

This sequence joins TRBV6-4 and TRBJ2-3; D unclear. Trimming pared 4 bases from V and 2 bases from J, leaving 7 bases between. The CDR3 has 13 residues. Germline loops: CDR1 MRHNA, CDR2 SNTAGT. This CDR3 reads CASSVEDTDTQYF. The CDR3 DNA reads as TGTGCCAGCAGTGTAGAGGACACAGATACGCAGTATTTT.